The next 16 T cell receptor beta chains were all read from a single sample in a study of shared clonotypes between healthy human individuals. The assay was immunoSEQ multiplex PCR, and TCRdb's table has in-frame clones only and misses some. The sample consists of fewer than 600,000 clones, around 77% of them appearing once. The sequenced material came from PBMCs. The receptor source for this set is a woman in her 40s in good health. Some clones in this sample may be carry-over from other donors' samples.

DNA of the CDR3: TGCAGCGTTGGGGGGACTAGCGGGACGGGGAGAGATACGCAGTATTTT. It specifies CSVGGTSGTGRDTQYF. V usage is TRBV29-1 and J usage is TRBJ2-3, with 13 bases identical to TRBD2. The junction had 9 bases not matched to a gene; V was cut back by 4 bases and J by 5 bases. Germline V gene sequence: CDR1 SQVTM, CDR2 ANQGSEA. This CDR3 contains 16 residues.

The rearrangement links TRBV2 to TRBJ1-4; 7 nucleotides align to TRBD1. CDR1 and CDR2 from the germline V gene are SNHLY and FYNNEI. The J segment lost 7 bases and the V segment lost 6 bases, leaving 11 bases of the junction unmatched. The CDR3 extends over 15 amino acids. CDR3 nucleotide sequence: TGTGCCAGCAGGAGCACGACAGGGTCTGGTGAAAAACTGTTTTTT. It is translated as CASRSTTGSGEKLFF.

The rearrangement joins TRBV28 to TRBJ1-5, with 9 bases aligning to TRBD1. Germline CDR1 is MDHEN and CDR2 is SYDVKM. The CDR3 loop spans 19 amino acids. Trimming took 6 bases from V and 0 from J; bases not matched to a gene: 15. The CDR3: CASSASGQGILRSNQPQHF. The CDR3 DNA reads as TGTGCCAGCAGCGCCTCCGGACAGGGGATTCTTCGTAGCAATCAGCCCCAGCATTTT. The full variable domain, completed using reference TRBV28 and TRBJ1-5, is DVKVTQSSRYLVKRTGEKVFLECVQDMDHENMFWYRQDPGLGLRLIYFSYDVKMKEKGDIPEGYSVSREKKERFSLILESASTNQTSMYLCASSASGQGILRSNQPQHFGDGTRLSIL.

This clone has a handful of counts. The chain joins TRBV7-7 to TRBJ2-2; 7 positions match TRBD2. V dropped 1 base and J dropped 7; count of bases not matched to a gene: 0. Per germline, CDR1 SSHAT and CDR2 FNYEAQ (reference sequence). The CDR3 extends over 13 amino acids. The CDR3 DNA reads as TGTGCCAGCAGCTTAGGGACTAGCGGGGAGCTGTTTTTT. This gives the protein CASSLGTSGELFF.

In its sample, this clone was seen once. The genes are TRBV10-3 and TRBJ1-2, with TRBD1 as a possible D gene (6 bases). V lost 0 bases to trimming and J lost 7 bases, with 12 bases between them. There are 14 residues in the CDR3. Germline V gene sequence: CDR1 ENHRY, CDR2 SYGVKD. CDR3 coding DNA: TGTGCCATCAGTGAGTCGGGGGCCTCCCGTGGCTACACCTTC. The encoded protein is CAISESGASRGYTF.

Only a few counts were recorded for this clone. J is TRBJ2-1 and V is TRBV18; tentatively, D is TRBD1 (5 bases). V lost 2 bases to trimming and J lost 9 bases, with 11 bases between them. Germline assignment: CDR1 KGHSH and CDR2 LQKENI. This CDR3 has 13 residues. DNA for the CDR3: TGTGCCAGCTCACCAGTCACGCAGGGTGAGCAGTTCTTC. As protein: CASSPVTQGEQFF. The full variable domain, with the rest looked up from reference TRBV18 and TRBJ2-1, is NAGVMQNPRHLVRRRGQEARLRCSPMKGHSHVYWYRQLPEEGLKFMVYLQKENIIDESGMPKERFSAEFPKEGPSILRIQQVVRGDSAAYFCASSPVTQGEQFFGPGTRLTVL.

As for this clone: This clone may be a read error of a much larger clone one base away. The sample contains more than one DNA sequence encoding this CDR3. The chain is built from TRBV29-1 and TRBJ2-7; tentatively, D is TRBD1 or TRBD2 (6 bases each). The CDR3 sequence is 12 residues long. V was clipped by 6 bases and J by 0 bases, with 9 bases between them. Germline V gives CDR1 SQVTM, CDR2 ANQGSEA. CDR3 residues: CSVGGGSYEQYF. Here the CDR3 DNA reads TGCAGCGTGGGGGGCGGCTCCTACGAGCAGTACTTC.

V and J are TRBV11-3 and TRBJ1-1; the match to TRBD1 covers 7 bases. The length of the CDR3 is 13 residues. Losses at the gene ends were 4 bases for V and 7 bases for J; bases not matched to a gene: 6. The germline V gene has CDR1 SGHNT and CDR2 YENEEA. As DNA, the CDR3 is TGTGCCAGCAGCTCAAGGGGGCGCGGTGAAGCTTTCTTT. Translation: CASSSRGRGEAFF.

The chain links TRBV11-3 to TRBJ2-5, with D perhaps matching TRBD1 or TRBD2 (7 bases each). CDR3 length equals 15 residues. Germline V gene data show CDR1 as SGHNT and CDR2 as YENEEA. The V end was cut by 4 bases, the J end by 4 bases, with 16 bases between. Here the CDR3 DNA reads TGTGCCAGCAGCTCCCACACAGGGGAGGGAGAGACCCAGTACTTC. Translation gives CASSSHTGEGETQYF.

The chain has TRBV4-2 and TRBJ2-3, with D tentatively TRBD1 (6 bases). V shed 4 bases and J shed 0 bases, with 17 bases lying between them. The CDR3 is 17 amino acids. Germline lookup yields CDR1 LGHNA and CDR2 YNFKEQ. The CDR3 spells CASSPTGRGTSTDTQYF. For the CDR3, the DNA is TGTGCCAGCAGCCCGACAGGAAGAGGAACTAGCACAGATACGCAGTATTTT.

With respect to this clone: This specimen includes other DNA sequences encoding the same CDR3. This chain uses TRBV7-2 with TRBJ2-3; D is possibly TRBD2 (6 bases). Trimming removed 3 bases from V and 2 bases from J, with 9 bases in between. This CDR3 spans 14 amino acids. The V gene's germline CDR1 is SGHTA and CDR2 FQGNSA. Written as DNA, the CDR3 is TGTGCCAGCAGCTTGGGACTTACCACAGATACGCAGTATTTT. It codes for CASSLGLTTDTQYF.

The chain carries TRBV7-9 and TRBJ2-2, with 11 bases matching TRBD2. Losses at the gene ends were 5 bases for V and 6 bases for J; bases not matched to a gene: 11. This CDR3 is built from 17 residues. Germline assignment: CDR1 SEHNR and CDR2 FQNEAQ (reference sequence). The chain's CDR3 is CASSLLAGVNFAGELFF. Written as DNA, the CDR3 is TGTGCCAGCAGCCTACTAGCGGGAGTTAACTTCGCCGGGGAGCTGTTTTTT.

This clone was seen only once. In DNA, the CDR3 is TGCGCCAGCAGTGGGGGGAGCGGGATGAGGCGGAACATTCAGTACTTC. Encoded protein: CASSGGSGMRRNIQYF. This chain uses TRBV10-2 with TRBJ2-4; 7 nucleotides agree with TRBD2. V lost 4 bases, J lost 7 bases, and 13 bases stayed unmatched. This CDR3 spans 16 amino acids. Germline CDR1 and CDR2: WSHSY and SAAADI.

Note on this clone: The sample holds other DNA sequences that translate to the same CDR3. The CDR3 here is CASSLGGLYGYTF. The CDR3 nucleotides are TGTGCCAGCAGCTTAGGAGGTTTATATGGCTACACCTTC. The chain links TRBV11-2 to TRBJ1-2; D remains ambiguous. Trimming cost V 1 base and J 5 bases, with 8 bases left between them. The germline V gene has CDR1 SGHAT and CDR2 FQNNGV. This CDR3 contains 13 residues. The full variable domain, rest sourced from reference TRBV11-2 and TRBJ1-2, is EAGVAQSPRYKIIEKRQSVAFWCNPISGHATLYWYQQILGQGPKLLIQFQNNGVVDDSQLPKDRFSAERLKGVDSTLKIQPAKLEDSAVYLCASSLGGLYGYTFGSGTRLTVV.

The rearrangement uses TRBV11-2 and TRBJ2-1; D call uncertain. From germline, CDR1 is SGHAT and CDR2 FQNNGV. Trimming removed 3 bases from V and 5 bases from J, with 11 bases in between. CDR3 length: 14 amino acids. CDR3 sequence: CASSLYNVDNEQFF. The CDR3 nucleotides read TGTGCCAGCAGCTTGTATAACGTTGACAATGAGCAGTTCTTC.

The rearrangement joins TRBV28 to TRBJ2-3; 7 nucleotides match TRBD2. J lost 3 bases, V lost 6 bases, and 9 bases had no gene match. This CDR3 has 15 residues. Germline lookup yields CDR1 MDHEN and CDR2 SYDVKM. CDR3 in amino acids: CASRRRLALTDTQYF. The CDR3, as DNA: TGTGCCAGCAGACGGAGACTAGCCTTGACAGATACGCAGTATTTT. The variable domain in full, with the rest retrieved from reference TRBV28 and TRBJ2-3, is DVKVTQSSRYLVKRTGEKVFLECVQDMDHENMFWYRQDPGLGLRLIYFSYDVKMKEKGDIPEGYSVSREKKERFSLILESASTNQTSMYLCASRRRLALTDTQYFGPGTRLTVL.